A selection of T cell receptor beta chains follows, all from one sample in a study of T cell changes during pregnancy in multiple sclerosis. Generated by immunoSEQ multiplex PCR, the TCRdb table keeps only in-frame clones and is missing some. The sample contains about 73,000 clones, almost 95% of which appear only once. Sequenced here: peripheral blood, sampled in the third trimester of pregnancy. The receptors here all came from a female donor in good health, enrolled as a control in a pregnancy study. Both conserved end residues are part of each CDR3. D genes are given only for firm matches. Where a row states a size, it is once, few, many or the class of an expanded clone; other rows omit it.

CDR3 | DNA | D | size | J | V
CASSQGGSGGSTNTGELFF | TGTGCCAGCAGCCAAGGCGGTAGCGGGGGGTCTACGAACACCGGGGAGCTGTTTTTT | TRBD2 | - | TRBJ2-2 | TRBV4-2
CASSPLAGGSNEQFF | TGTGCCAGCAGCCCGCTGGCGGGGGGGTCGAATGAGCAGTTCTTC | TRBD2 | - | TRBJ2-1 | TRBV7-9
CASSQRGAYEQYF | TGTGCCAGCAGCCAACGGGGGGCCTACGAGCAGTACTTC | TRBD2 | - | TRBJ2-7 | TRBV14
CASTTPGHQGGTEAFF | TGTGCCAGCACAACACCGGGACATCAAGGAGGCACTGAAGCTTTCTTT | - | once | TRBJ1-1 | TRBV28
CASSFPGQGAFGNTIYF | TGTGCCAGCAGTTTTCCGGGACAGGGAGCTTTCGGAAACACCATATATTTT | TRBD1 | - | TRBJ1-3 | TRBV28
CASSVSGSWRDTQYF | TGTGCCAGCAGCGTTAGCGGGTCCTGGAGAGATACGCAGTATTTT | TRBD2 | - | TRBJ2-3 | TRBV7-9
CASSSIYRDRNTEAFF | TGTGCCAGCAGTTCCATCTACAGGGACCGGAACACTGAAGCTTTCTTT | - | - | TRBJ1-1 | TRBV28
CASSLAGQEGRGYTF | TGTGCCAGCAGCTTGGCGGGACAGGAGGGTAGGGGCTACACCTTC | TRBD1 | - | TRBJ1-2 | TRBV5-6
CASRSASGGTAEAFF | TGTGCCAGCAGGAGTGCTTCAGGGGGCACCGCTGAAGCTTTCTTT | TRBD1 | - | TRBJ1-1 | TRBV6-4
CATAQGFANQPQHF | TGTGCCACCGCCCAGGGGTTTGCCAATCAGCCCCAGCATTTT | - | once | TRBJ1-5 | TRBV27
CASSLGGQGWDYEQYF | TGTGCCAGCAGCTTGGGGGGACAGGGCTGGGACTACGAGCAGTACTTC | TRBD1 | - | TRBJ2-7 | TRBV5-6
CASSQGPFGGSWGEKLFF | TGCGCCAGCAGCCAAGGGCCATTTGGAGGATCCTGGGGTGAAAAACTGTTTTTT | - | - | TRBJ1-4 | TRBV4-1
CASSPPSSSKNIQYF | TGTGCCAGCTCACCGCCTTCTAGCTCCAAAAACATTCAGTACTTC | - | - | TRBJ2-4 | TRBV18